This T cell receptor beta chain was found in a study of T-cell reconstitution after alpha-beta-depleted transplantation in children. Study-level points and caveats: Certain patients had high TCRbeta diversity at day 60, and it came from recipient T cells and thymic progenitors that survived. Expanded graft clones, several hundred of them, were reportedly the source of alpha-beta T cells about two months after transplant. At one year after transplant, newly produced T cells mostly accounted for T-cell counts and diversity.

The V gene's germline CDR1 is SGHRS and CDR2 YFSETQ. Trimming took 3 bases from V and 9 from J; bases not matched to a gene: 10. The CDR3 spans 15 residues. This clonotype was seen at least ten times. Its antigen is unknown. Unique molecular identifiers tagged the TCRbeta library. MiXCR, run by TCRdb on the PCR reads, gives a single entry per CDR3 protein. The sample includes about 590,000 distinct CDR3 sequences, 13% of them seen just once. The clonotype originates from a male patient aged 5 to 17 who had a stem cell transplant for acute myeloid leukemia, so the T cells may come from the graft donor. Sequences were derived from PBMCs, mostly from graft donor cells, sampled 360 days after TCRalphabeta/CD19-depleted stem cell transplant. The V gene is TRBV5-1, the J gene TRBJ2-1; 9 bases fit TRBD1. The CDR3 here is CASSSSGTGLGEQFF. The CDR3 region has the DNA TGCGCCAGCAGCTCTTCCGGGACAGGGCTCGGTGAGCAGTTCTTC.